This section outlines one T cell receptor beta chain sequence together with its context. These data are taken from a study of blood T cell repertoires in COVID-19. Authors' analysis steps: Scientists estimated how many nucleated cells there were by amplifying reference gene primers. Profiling relied on immunoSEQ multiplex PCR, and the TCRdb table lists in-frame clones only, not all of them. V and J calls and clone size follow that table, whereas D and trimming were derived from the DNA. The table shows about 400,000 clones, with roughly 89% occurring only once. The CDR3 spans 14 residues. J was trimmed by 7 bases and V by 6 bases; bases with no gene match: 5. CDR1 and CDR2 from the germline V gene are LNHDA and SQIVND (reference sequence). Across under 25 US areas, participants ranged in age from 18 to 89 years. Cohort placement rested on clinical history that participants reported themselves.

The TCR was taken from a young woman who had recovered from COVID-19. What was sequenced was PBMCs or T cells enriched from blood (not recorded which). This sequence joins TRBV19 and TRBJ1-6; 8 bases agree with TRBD1. CDR3: CASRSGTGNSPLHF. CDR3 DNA sequence: TGTGCCAGTAGATCCGGGACAGGAAATTCACCCCTCCACTTT.